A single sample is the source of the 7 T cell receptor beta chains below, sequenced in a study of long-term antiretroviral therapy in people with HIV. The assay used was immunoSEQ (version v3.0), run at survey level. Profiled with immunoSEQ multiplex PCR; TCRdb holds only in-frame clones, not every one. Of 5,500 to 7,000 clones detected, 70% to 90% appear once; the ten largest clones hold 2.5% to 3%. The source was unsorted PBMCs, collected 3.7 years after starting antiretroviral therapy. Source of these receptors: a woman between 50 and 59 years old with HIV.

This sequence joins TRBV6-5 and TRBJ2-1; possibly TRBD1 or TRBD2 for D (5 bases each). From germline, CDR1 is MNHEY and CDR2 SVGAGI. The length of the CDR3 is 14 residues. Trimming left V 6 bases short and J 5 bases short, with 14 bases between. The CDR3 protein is CASSSGWGNNEQFF. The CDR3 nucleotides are TGTGCCAGCAGCTCAGGGTGGGGGAACAATGAGCAGTTCTTC.

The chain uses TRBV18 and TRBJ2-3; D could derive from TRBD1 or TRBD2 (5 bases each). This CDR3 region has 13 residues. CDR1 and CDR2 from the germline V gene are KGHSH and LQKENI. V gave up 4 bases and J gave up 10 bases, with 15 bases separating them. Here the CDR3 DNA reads TGTGCCAGCTCACGGGACCTTGCGGAGTCGCAGTATTTT. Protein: CASSRDLAESQYF.

CDR3 sequence reads: CAWSEGLAFTDTQYF. Written as DNA, the CDR3 is TGTGCCTGGAGTGAGGGACTAGCGTTCACAGATACGCAGTATTTT. The V gene is TRBV30, the J gene TRBJ2-3, with 10 nucleotides matching TRBD2. CDR1 and CDR2 (germline): GTSNPN, SVGIG (reference sequence). The CDR3 contains 15 residues. V shed 1 base, J shed 2 bases, and the junction held 3 bases outside the gene matches.

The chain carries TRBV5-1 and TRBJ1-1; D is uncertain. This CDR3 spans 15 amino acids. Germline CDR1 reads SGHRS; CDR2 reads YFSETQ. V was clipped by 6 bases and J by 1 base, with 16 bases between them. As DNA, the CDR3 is TGCGCCAGCAACCGAGGAGCTCTCTCGAACACTGAAGCTTTCTTT. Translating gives CASNRGALSNTEAFF.

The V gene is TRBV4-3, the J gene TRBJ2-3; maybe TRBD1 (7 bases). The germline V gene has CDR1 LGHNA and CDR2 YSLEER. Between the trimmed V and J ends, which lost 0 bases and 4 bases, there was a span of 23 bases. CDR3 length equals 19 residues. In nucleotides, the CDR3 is TGCGCCAGCAGCCAAGAGTCTTCCAAGGGGGCTAGCGCGGCAGATACGCAGTATTTT. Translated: CASSQESSKGASAADTQYF.

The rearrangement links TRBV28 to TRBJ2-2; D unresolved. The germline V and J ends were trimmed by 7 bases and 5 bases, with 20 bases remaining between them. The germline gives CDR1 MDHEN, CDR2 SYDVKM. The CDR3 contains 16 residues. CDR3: CASNRIGRMGTGELFF. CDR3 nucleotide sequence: TGTGCCAGCAATCGAATTGGACGCATGGGAACCGGGGAGCTGTTTTTT.

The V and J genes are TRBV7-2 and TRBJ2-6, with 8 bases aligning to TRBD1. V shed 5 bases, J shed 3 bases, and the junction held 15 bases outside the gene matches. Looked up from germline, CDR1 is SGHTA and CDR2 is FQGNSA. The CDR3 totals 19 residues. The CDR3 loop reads CASSLHVRQGSSGANVLTF. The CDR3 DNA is TGTGCCAGCAGCCTCCATGTGAGACAGGGGTCAAGTGGGGCCAACGTCCTGACTTTC.